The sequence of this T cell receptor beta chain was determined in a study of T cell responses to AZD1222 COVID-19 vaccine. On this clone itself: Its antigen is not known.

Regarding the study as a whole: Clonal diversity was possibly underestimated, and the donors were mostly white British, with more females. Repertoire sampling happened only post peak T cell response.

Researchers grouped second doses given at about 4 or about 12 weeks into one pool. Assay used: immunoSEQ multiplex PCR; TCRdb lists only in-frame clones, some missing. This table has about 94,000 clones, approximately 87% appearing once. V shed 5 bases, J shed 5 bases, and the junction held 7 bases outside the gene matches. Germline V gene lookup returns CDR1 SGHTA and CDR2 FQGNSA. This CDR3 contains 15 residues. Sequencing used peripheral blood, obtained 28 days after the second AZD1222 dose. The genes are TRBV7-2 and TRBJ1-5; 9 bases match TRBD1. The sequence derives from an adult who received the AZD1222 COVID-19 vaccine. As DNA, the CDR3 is TGTGCCAGCAGCCCTACAGGGGGCGAGGATCAGCCCCAGCATTTT. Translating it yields CASSPTGGEDQPQHF.